These 3 T cell receptor beta chains share one sample of origin, sequenced in a study of memory CD4+ T cells and cytomegalovirus serostatus. The repertoire was sequenced with immunoSEQ multiplex PCR; TCRdb's copy has only in-frame clones and lacks some. The table has tens of thousands of clones, roughly four fifths seen once. Single viable CD3+CD4+CD8-CD45RO+ cells were sorted as the memory CD4+ T cells. Sequenced sample: memory CD4+ T cells from blood. These receptors were obtained from an adult in good health and CMV-seropositive.

V usage is TRBV29-1 and J usage is TRBJ2-3, with D maybe TRBD1 (6 bases). V was cut by 7 bases and J by 4 bases, with 15 bases left in between. The CDR3 sequence is 13 residues long. The germline V gene encodes CDR1 SQVTM and CDR2 ANQGSEA. CDR3 amino acids: CSGGYRAPDTQYF. Here the CDR3 DNA reads TGCAGCGGGGGATACAGGGCCCCAGATACGCAGTATTTT.

V and J are TRBV5-5 and TRBJ1-5; 7 bases line up with TRBD1. This CDR3 spans 15 amino acids. V trimming: 4 bases; J trimming: 7 bases; junction bases outside the gene matches: 11. Germline CDR1 SGHKS, CDR2 YYEKEE (reference sequence). The CDR3 is CASSPRTGVGQPQHF. CDR3 nucleotide sequence: TGTGCCAGCAGCCCACGTACAGGGGTAGGACAGCCCCAGCATTTT. Based on the CDR3 plus reference TRBV5-5 and TRBJ1-5, the full variable domain is DAGVTQSPTHLIKTRGQQVTLRCSPISGHKSVSWYQQVLGQGPQFIFQYYEKEERGRGNFPDRFSARQFPNYSSELNVNALLLGDSALYLCASSPRTGVGQPQHFGDGTRLSIL.

This chain links TRBV6-6 with TRBJ2-5; tentative D call: TRBD1 (6 bases). The ends were cut back, 5 bases at V and 5 bases at J, with 12 bases in the middle. The CDR3 runs 13 residues. The germline CDR1 and CDR2 sequences are MNHNY and SVGAGI (reference sequence). CDR3: CASSQQGEETQYF. In DNA, the CDR3 is TGTGCCAGCAGTCAACAGGGTGAGGAGACCCAGTACTTC.